The subject of this entry is one T cell receptor beta chain. Its antigen remains unidentified. It was RNA transcripts that yielded the amplified TCR beta CDR3 regions. A set of HTBI primers served as the primers for a first-round RT-PCR of the TCR CDR3. MiXCR was run by TCRdb on the multiplex PCR reads, yielding one entry per CDR3 protein. The repertoire consists of hundreds of thousands of distinct CDR3 sequences, with about a fifth occurring once and the leading ten covering more than 30%. This sample is drawn from a study of T cells in Graves' hyperthyroidism and ophthalmopathy. This CDR3 is 13 amino acids long. Germline CDR1 MNHEY, CDR2 SVGEGT. Each 10 ml fresh peripheral blood draw supplied the PBMCs. Study-level results: The blood repertoire included most of the expanded thyroid clonotypes above 0.001. From stable hyperthyroidism, ophthalmopathy was set apart by a 13 V-J model. Ophthalmopathy, which appeared later, was predicted by the model a median 6.5 months before onset.

The sequenced sample consisted of blood. The V and J genes are TRBV6-2 or TRBV6-3 and TRBJ1-3, with TRBD1 identical over 7 bases. This clonotype was sampled from a man aged 25 to 45 with Graves' ophthalmopathy. CDR3 region: CATDRASGNTIYF. The CDR3, as DNA: TGTGCTACCGACAGGGCCTCTGGAAACACCATATATTTT.